These 24 T cell receptor beta chains were sequenced from one sample in a study of cytomegalovirus exposure and HLA in healthy donors. Amplification used 60 Vbeta primers and 13 Jbeta primers. Data came from immunoSEQ multiplex PCR; TCRdb stores just in-frame clones and leaves some out. The sample lists approximately 120,000 clones, over 60% occurring once. Input material: PBMCs. All receptors come from a woman aged 40 to 55 in good health and CMV-seronegative.

The chain links TRBV2 to TRBJ1-4; possibly TRBD1 for D (6 bases). Germline CDR1 SNHLY, CDR2 FYNNEI. This CDR3 is built from 15 residues. Trimming cost V 3 bases and J 3 bases, with 11 bases left between them. CDR3 sequence (DNA): TGTGCCAGCAGTGATGGACAGTCAGCTAATGAAAAACTGTTTTTT. Translation: CASSDGQSANEKLFF.

CDR3 amino acids: CASSSQGNTIYF. The CDR3 region has the DNA TGTGCCAGCAGCTCTCAGGGAAACACCATATATTTT. The V and J genes are TRBV11-2 and TRBJ1-3, with D unresolved. Germline loops: CDR1 SGHAT, CDR2 FQNNGV. The V end was cut by 4 bases, the J end by 4 bases, with 5 bases between. The CDR3 covers 12 residues.

Of note for this clone: A read error may account for a junction end that differs from germline. V is TRBV6-5 and J is TRBJ1-2, with D hard to call. Germline-derived CDR1 and CDR2 are MNHEY and SVGAGI. The CDR3 loop spans 13 amino acids. CDR3 DNA: TGTGCCAGCAGCTACTTAGACACTTATGGCTACACCTTC. Encoded protein: CASSYLDTYGYTF.

V usage is TRBV7-2 and J usage is TRBJ2-7; 7 positions agree with TRBD2. J lost 3 bases, V lost 3 bases, and 8 bases had no gene match. The CDR3 extends over 15 amino acids. Per the germline V gene, CDR1 is SGHTA and CDR2 is FQGNSA. The CDR3 nucleotides are TGTGCCAGCAGCTTTAGGGCTAGCGGAAACTACGAGCAGTACTTC. Its translation is CASSFRASGNYEQYF.

The V gene is TRBV28, the J gene TRBJ2-7, with TRBD2 matching 7 bases. The CDR3 is 15 amino acids. CDR1 is MDHEN, CDR2 SYDVKM, per germline. V shed 5 bases, J shed 3 bases, and the junction held 10 bases outside the gene matches. The CDR3 DNA reads TGTGCCAGCAGTCCCAGACTAGCTTCTATCTACGAGCAGTACTTC. This codes for CASSPRLASIYEQYF.

The rearrangement joins TRBV7-6 to TRBJ2-1, with 8 positions matching TRBD1. V lost 3 bases, J lost 8 bases, and 6 bases stayed unmatched. The CDR3 spans 14 residues. Germline loops: CDR1 SGHVS, CDR2 FNYEAQ. This chain's CDR3 is CASSFAGGNYEQFF. The CDR3, as DNA: TGTGCCAGCAGCTTTGCAGGGGGCAACTATGAGCAGTTCTTC.

J is TRBJ2-7 and V is TRBV9; TRBD2 agrees at 8 bases. The CDR3 extends over 13 amino acids. J lost 6 bases, V lost 3 bases, and 5 bases had no gene match. Germline CDR1 is SGDLS and CDR2 is YYNGEE. DNA of the CDR3: TGTGCCAGCAGCGCGGGACTAGTTACCGAGCAGTACTTC. Translating it yields CASSAGLVTEQYF.

This clone was counted only a few times. One end of the junction varies from germline; a read error may be responsible. The V and J genes are TRBV5-5 and TRBJ2-6, with D tentatively TRBD2 (6 bases). The V gene's germline CDR1 is SGHKS and CDR2 YYEKEE (reference sequence). The CDR3 sequence is 15 residues long. The CDR3 nucleotides are TGTGCCAGCAGCTTTGGGGGGTCTGGGGCCAACGGCCTGACTTTC. Residues: CASSFGGSGANGLTF.

The chain has TRBV7-9 and TRBJ2-7, with D hard to call. Germline V gene sequence: CDR1 SEHNR, CDR2 FQNEAQ (reference sequence). V lost 3 bases, J lost 4 bases, and 10 bases lay in between. The CDR3 extends over 13 amino acids. CDR3 residues: CASSFSAEYEQYF. In DNA, the CDR3 is TGTGCCAGCAGCTTTAGTGCTGAATACGAGCAGTACTTC.

This clone was seen a single time. The rearrangement links TRBV6-6 to TRBJ2-7; 10 bases align to TRBD2. The CDR3 extends over 15 amino acids. CDR1 MNHNY and CDR2 SVGAGI come from the germline V gene (reference sequence). With V trimmed by 7 bases and J by 0 bases, 6 bases remained unmatched. The CDR3 sequence: CASTFSGGSSYEQYF. The CDR3 DNA sequence: TGTGCCAGCACGTTTAGCGGGGGGAGCTCCTACGAGCAGTACTTC.

The chain recombines TRBV9 with TRBJ1-2; possible D gene TRBD1, 5 bases. The V gene lost 3 bases and the J gene lost 2 bases, with 8 bases spanning the gap. Germline V gives CDR1 SGDLS, CDR2 YYNGEE. This CDR3 spans 13 amino acids. DNA of the CDR3: TGTGCCAGCAGCGCAGGGTACAACTATGGCTACACCTTC. Its translation is CASSAGYNYGYTF. Full variable domain (outside the CDR3, taken from reference TRBV9 and TRBJ1-2): DSGVTQTPKHLITATGQRVTLRCSPRSGDLSVYWYQQSLDQGLQFLIQYYNGEERAKGNILERFSAQQFPDLHSELNLSSLELGDSALYFCASSAGYNYGYTFGSGTRLTVV.

The rearrangement joins TRBV18 to TRBJ2-7, with D perhaps TRBD1 (5 bases). Germline V gene lookup returns CDR1 KGHSH and CDR2 LQKENI. The V end lost 2 bases, the J end lost 6 bases, and 11 bases lay between the germline ends. This CDR3 is 13 amino acids long. The chain's CDR3 is CASSPRAQGEQYF. The CDR3 DNA follows: TGTGCCAGCTCACCAAGGGCTCAGGGCGAGCAGTACTTC.

This clone came up once. This sequence joins TRBV28 and TRBJ1-3; TRBD1 agrees at 10 bases. The J segment lost 3 bases and the V segment lost 0 bases, leaving 11 bases of the junction unmatched. The CDR3 totals 19 residues. CDR1 MDHEN and CDR2 SYDVKM come from the germline V gene. CDR3 DNA sequence: TGTGCCAGCAGTTTATGGTTGAGCCGGGACAGGGGACGTGGAAACACCATATATTTT. This gives the protein CASSLWLSRDRGRGNTIYF.

V is TRBV15 and J is TRBJ2-4; 7 bases map to TRBD2. Germline V lookup: CDR1 LNHNV, CDR2 YYDKDF (reference sequence). J gave up 3 bases and V 3 bases, and 8 bases lay outside the gene matches. The CDR3 length is 16 residues. The CDR3 DNA sequence: TGTGCCACCAGCAGGGTACTAGCGACCGGCAAAAACATTCAGTACTTC. This sequence encodes CATSRVLATGKNIQYF.

The rearrangement uses TRBV29-1 and TRBJ1-1; tentatively, D is TRBD1 (5 bases). The V end lost 7 bases, the J end lost 5 bases, and 20 bases lay between the germline ends. The CDR3 has 14 residues. From germline, CDR1 is SQVTM and CDR2 ANQGSEA. CDR3 nucleotide sequence: TGCAGCGACGGGGAGGGGTGGATAGGTACTGAAGCTTTCTTT. Its protein product is CSDGEGWIGTEAFF.

V is TRBV19 and J is TRBJ1-2, with TRBD1 matching over 7 bases. J was trimmed by 5 bases and V by 1 base; bases with no gene match: 1. This CDR3 comprises 13 residues. Germline V gene data show CDR1 as LNHDA and CDR2 as SQIVND (reference sequence). This CDR3 reads CASSIVQGYGYTF. Written as DNA, the CDR3 is TGTGCCAGTAGTATAGTACAGGGGTATGGCTACACCTTC.

The V call is TRBV5-1, the J call TRBJ1-2, with D maybe TRBD1 (5 bases). Germline CDR1 SGHRS, CDR2 YFSETQ. There are 11 residues in the CDR3. Between the trimmed V and J ends, which lost 7 bases and 9 bases, there was a span of 13 bases. The CDR3 DNA follows: TGCGCCAGCCGTCAGGGCACGCGCTACACCTTC. As protein: CASRQGTRYTF.

The rearrangement uses TRBV14 and TRBJ2-1; no clear D. Trimming stripped 3 bases from V and 5 bases from J, with 20 bases between. Per the germline V gene, CDR1 is SGHDN and CDR2 is FVKESK. The CDR3 spans 17 residues. The CDR3 here is CASSHLSRAQSDNEQFF. The CDR3 DNA reads as TGTGCCAGCAGCCATCTTTCTAGAGCCCAATCTGACAATGAGCAGTTCTTC.

In this sample, this clone turned up once. J is TRBJ2-7 and V is TRBV4-3; no reliable D call. The CDR3 has 13 residues. Trimming pared 4 bases from V and 5 bases from J, leaving 12 bases between. Germline CDR1 and CDR2: LGHNA and YSLEER. The CDR3 bases are TGCGCCAGCAGCCCCCTGATCTACCACGAGCAGTACTTC. Its protein product is CASSPLIYHEQYF.

The chain joins TRBV28 to TRBJ2-7, with D possibly matching TRBD2 (6 bases). This CDR3 is built from 14 residues. Germline CDR1 and CDR2: MDHEN and SYDVKM. Between the trimmed V and J ends, which lost 0 bases and 7 bases, there was a span of 13 bases. This CDR3 reads CASSLWVGGKEQYF. CDR3 DNA sequence: TGTGCCAGCAGTTTATGGGTAGGAGGGAAGGAGCAGTACTTC.

The chain uses TRBV18 and TRBJ2-1; D remains ambiguous. Deletions cut 3 bases from V and 11 bases from J, with 8 bases between. Germline loops: CDR1 KGHSH, CDR2 LQKENI. The CDR3 sequence is 11 residues long. In nucleotides, the CDR3 is TGTGCCAGCTCACCGAATCAGAAGCAGTTCTTC. Translating gives CASSPNQKQFF.

The genes are TRBV6-5 and TRBJ1-1, with 8 bases fitting TRBD1. Germline trimming cut 4 bases from V and 8 bases from J; bases unmatched to any gene: 9. This CDR3 contains 14 residues. CDR1 and CDR2 from the germline V gene are MNHEY and SVGAGI. CDR3 loop: CASSFMDRDGEAFF. The CDR3 DNA reads as TGTGCCAGCAGTTTCATGGACAGGGACGGGGAAGCTTTCTTT.

This chain joins TRBV28 and TRBJ1-5, with TRBD1 matching over 9 bases. Trimming removed 3 bases from V and 7 bases from J; junction bases left unmatched: 7. Germline loops: CDR1 MDHEN, CDR2 SYDVKM. This CDR3 region has 15 residues. The CDR3 DNA is TGTGCCAGCAGTTTCACCGGGACAGGGTACCAGCCCCAGCATTTT. Translating it yields CASSFTGTGYQPQHF.

This chain connects TRBV6-1 to TRBJ1-1; D uncertain. The CDR3 runs to 16 residues. The V and J ends lost 0 bases and 5 bases respectively, with 16 bases between them. The germline V gene has CDR1 MNHNS and CDR2 SASEGT. CDR3 bases: TGTGCCAGCAGTGAAGCATTGCGGGTCGCGGCGACTGAAGCTTTCTTT. This encodes CASSEALRVAATEAFF.